One TCR beta chain is described in this entry. Its cognate antigen is unknown. This table comes from immunoSEQ multiplex PCR, and its TCRdb copy is limited to in-frame clones, with some not included. This table holds under 75,000 clones, about nine tenths found once. This sample was taken from a study of graft-versus-host responses after intestinal transplantation. Across the whole study: Multivisceral, liver-intestinal, or isolated intestinal transplants were received by the recipients. Each recipient received anti-thymocyte globulin induction, then tacrolimus and steroids for 2 to 3 years. Findings and limits, study-wide: Declining HvG levels early post-transplant were linked to peak circulating GvH clone levels. GvH clones occurred in recipient marrow; some first appeared in ileum or blood.

The CDR3 has 13 residues. V was clipped by 4 bases and J by 2 bases, with 9 bases between them. The V gene's germline CDR1 is MNHEY and CDR2 SVGAGI. Graft material was processed, releasing intraepithelial and lamina propria lymphocytes. This sequence joins TRBV6-5 and TRBJ2-7, with unresolved D. This specimen consisted of ileum tissue, obtained 350 to 400 days after transplant. This sequence originates from a human patient who received an intestinal transplant, so some T cells may come from the graft donor. The DNA for the CDR3 is TGTGCCAGCAGTTTGAGTGAGACCTACGAGCAGTACTTC. It is translated as CASSLSETYEQYF.